The clone carrying this T cell receptor beta chain is labeled medium-sized. The antigen remains undetermined. The sample belongs to a study of liver allograft versus peripheral blood T cells. Study-wide background: The study compared liver allograft T cell receptor repertoires against peripheral blood repertoires of liver transplant recipients.

Study-wide findings and caveats: Repertoires of T cell receptors in liver allografts reportedly differed from peripheral blood repertoires.

Germline trimming cut 0 bases from V and 6 bases from J; bases unmatched to any gene: 5. Germline lookup yields CDR1 SGHDT and CDR2 YYEEEE. The CDR3 totals 15 residues. Each CDR3 protein is one row after TCRdb ran MiXCR on the reads. The repertoire holds 1,400 or so distinct CDR3 sequences, with 13% as singletons. This clonotype was obtained from a human patient who had a liver transplant. Some T cells may have come from the graft donor. The genes are TRBV5-6 and TRBJ1-1; 10 nucleotides align to TRBD1. The CDR3 loop is CASSLGGQGGSEAFF. The CDR3 DNA sequence: TGTGCCAGCAGCTTGGGTGGACAGGGGGGGTCTGAAGCTTTCTTT. Drawing the rest from reference TRBV5-6 and TRBJ1-1, the complete variable domain is DAGVTQSPTHLIKTRGQQVTLRCSPKSGHDTVSWYQQALGQGPQFIFQYYEEEERQRGNFPDRFSGHQFPNYSSELNVNALLLGDSALYLCASSLGGQGGSEAFFGQGTRLTVV.